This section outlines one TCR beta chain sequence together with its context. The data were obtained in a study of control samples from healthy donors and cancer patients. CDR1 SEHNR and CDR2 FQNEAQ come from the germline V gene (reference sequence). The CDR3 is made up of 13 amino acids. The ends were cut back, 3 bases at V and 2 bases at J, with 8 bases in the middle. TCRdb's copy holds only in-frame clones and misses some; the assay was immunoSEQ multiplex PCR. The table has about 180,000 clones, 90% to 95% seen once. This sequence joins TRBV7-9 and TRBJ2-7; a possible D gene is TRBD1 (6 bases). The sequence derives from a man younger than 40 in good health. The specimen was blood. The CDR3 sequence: CASSFAGAYEQYF. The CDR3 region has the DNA TGTGCCAGCAGCTTTGCAGGGGCCTACGAGCAGTACTTC.